This TCR beta chain was identified in a study of cytomegalovirus exposure and HLA in healthy donors. Findings and caveats of the study: What TCR beta sequences reportedly achieved was accurate prediction of HLA-A and HLA-B alleles in most subjects. The study put 150 to 200 TCR beta chains on its list as cytomegalovirus-associated. As a later analysis revealed, the rate of TCR association differed by HLA locus, with DRB1 most and HLA-C fewest.

The PCR ran on 60 Vbeta and 13 Jbeta primers. Profiled with immunoSEQ multiplex PCR; TCRdb holds only in-frame clones, not every one. This table lists 100,000 to 150,000 clones. A remark on this clone: Its specificity is not known.

Trimming at V came to 4 bases and at J to 1 base, leaving 3 bases not matched to a gene. The CDR3 contains 16 residues. CDR1 is SGHRS and CDR2 is YFSETQ in the germline V gene. The specimen was PBMCs. The TCR comes from a man under 40 in good health and CMV-seronegative. V is TRBV5-1 and J is TRBJ2-5, with 14 positions matching TRBD2. CDR3 loop: CASSQTSGRGQETQYF. CDR3 nucleotide sequence: TGCGCCAGCAGCCAGACTAGCGGGAGGGGCCAAGAGACCCAGTACTTC.